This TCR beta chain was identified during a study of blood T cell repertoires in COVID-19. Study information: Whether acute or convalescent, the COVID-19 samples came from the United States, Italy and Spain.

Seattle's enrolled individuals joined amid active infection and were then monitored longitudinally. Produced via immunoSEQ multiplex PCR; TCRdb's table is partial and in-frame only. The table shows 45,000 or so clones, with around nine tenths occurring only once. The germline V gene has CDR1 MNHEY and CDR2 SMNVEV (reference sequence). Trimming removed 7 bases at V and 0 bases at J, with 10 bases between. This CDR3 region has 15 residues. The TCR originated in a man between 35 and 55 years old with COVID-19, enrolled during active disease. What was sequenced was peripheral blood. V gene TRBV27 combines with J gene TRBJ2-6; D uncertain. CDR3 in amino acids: CASTTFFSGANVLTF. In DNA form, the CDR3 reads TGTGCCAGCACCACTTTCTTCTCTGGGGCCAACGTCCTGACTTTC.